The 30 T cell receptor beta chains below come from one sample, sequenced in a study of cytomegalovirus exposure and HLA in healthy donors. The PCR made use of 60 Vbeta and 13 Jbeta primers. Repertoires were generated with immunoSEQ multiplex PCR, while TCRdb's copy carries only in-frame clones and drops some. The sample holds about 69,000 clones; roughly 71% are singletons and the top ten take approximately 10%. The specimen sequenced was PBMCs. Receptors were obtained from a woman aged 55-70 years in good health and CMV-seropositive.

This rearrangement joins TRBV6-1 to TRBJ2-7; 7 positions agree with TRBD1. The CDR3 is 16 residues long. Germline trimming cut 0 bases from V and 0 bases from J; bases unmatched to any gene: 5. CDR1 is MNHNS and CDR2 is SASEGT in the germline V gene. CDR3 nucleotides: TGTGCCAGCAGTGAAGCCGGGACAGTGAGCTCCTACGAGCAGTACTTC. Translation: CASSEAGTVSSYEQYF.

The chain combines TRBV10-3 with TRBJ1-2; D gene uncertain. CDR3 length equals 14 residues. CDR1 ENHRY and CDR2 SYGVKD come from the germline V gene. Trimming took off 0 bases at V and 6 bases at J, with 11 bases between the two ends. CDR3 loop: CAISESSVRDGYTF. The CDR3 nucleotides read TGTGCCATCAGTGAGTCTTCCGTACGGGATGGCTACACCTTC.

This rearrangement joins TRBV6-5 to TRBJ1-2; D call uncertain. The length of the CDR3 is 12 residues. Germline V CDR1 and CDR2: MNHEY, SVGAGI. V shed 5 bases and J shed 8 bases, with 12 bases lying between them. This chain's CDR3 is CASSTGSLGYTF. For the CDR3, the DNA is TGTGCCAGCAGTACCGGGAGTCTAGGCTACACCTTC.

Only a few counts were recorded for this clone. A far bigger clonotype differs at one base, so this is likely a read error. The CDR3 spells CAWIAEDNEQFF. CDR3 DNA: TGTGCCTGGATTGCGGAGGACAATGAGCAGTTCTTC. The chain employs TRBV30 and TRBJ2-1, with TRBD2 as a possible D gene (5 bases). The ends were cut back, 4 bases at V and 5 bases at J, with 9 bases in the middle. The CDR3 is made up of 12 amino acids. Germline values: CDR1 GTSNPN, CDR2 SVGIG (reference sequence).

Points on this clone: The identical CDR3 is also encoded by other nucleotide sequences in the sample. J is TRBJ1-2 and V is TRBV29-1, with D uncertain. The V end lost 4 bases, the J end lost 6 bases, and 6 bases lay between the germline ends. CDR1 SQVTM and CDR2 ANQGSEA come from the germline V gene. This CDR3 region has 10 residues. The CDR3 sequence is CSVAEDGYTF. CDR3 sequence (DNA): TGCAGCGTTGCCGAGGATGGCTACACCTTC.

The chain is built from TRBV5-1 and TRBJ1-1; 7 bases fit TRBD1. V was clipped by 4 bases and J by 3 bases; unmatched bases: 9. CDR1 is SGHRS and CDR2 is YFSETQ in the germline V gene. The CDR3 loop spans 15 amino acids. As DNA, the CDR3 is TGCGCCAGCAGCCCGACAGGGTCGGGCGACACTGAAGCTTTCTTT. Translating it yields CASSPTGSGDTEAFF.

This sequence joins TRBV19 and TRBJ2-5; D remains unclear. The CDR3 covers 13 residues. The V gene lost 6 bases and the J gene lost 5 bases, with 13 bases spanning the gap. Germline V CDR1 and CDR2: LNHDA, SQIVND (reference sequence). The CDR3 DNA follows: TGTGCCAGTAGGTCCGGGTCCACGGAGACCCAGTACTTC. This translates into CASRSGSTETQYF.

The CDR3 bases are TGTGCCAGCAGGGGATACAGGTGGGCAGATACGCAGTATTTT. This sequence encodes CASRGYRWADTQYF. The chain uses TRBV27 and TRBJ2-3, with a possible D match to TRBD1 (5 bases). The CDR3 contains 14 residues. The V gene's germline CDR1 is MNHEY and CDR2 SMNVEV (reference sequence). V lost 6 bases and J lost 4, with 14 bases in between.

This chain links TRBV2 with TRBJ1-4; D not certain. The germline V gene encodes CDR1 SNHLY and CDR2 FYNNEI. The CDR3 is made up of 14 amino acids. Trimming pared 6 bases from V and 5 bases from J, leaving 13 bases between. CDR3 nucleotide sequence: TGTGCCAGCAGCCAACCGGGAACCAATGAAAAACTGTTTTTT. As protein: CASSQPGTNEKLFF.

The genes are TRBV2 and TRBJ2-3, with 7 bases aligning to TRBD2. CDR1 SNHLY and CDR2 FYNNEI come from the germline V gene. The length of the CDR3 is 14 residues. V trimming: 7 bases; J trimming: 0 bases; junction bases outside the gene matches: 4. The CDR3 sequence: CASNLAASTDTQYF. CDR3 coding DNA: TGTGCCAGCAACCTAGCGGCTAGCACAGATACGCAGTATTTT.

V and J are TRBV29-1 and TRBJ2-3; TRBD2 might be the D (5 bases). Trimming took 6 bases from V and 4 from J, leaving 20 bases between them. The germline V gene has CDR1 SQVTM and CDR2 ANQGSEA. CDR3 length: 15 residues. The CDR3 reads CSVPRTGWTPDTQYF. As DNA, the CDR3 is TGCAGCGTCCCCCGGACTGGTTGGACCCCAGATACGCAGTATTTT.

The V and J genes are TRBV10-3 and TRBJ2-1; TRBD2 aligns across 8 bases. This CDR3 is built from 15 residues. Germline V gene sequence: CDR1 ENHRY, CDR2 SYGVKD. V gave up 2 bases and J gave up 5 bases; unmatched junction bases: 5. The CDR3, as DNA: TGTGCCATCAGTGAGCGGGAGGGCCTCAACAATGAGCAGTTCTTC. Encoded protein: CAISEREGLNNEQFF.

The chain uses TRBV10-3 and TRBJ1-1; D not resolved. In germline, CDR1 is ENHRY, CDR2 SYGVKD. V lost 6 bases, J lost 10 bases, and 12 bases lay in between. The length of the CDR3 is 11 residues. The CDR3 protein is CAIRGSAGAFF. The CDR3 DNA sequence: TGTGCCATCAGGGGGTCAGCGGGAGCTTTCTTT.

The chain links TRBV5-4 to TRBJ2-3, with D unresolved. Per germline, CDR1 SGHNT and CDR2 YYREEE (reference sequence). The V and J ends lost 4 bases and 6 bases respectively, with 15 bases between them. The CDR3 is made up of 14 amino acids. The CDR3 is CASSPPGAVDTQYF. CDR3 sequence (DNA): TGTGCCAGCAGCCCCCCGGGTGCGGTGGATACGCAGTATTTT. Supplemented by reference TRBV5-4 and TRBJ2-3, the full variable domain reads ETGVTQSPTHLIKTRGQQVTLRCSSQSGHNTVSWYQQALGQGPQFIFQYYREEENGRGNFPPRFSGLQFPNYSSELNVNALELDDSALYLCASSPPGAVDTQYFGPGTRLTVL.

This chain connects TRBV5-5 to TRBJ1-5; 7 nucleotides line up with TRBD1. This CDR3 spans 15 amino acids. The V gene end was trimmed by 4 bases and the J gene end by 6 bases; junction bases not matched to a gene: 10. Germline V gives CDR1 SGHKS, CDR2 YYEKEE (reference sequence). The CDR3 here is CASSQIETGSQPQHF. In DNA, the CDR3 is TGTGCCAGCAGCCAAATTGAGACAGGGAGTCAGCCCCAGCATTTT.

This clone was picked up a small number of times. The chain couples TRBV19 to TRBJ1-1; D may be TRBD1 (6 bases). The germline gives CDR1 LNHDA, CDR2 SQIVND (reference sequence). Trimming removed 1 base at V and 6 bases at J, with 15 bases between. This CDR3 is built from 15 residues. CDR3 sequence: CASSIGRGGDSEAFF. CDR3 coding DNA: TGTGCCAGTAGTATAGGACGCGGGGGCGATTCTGAAGCTTTCTTT.

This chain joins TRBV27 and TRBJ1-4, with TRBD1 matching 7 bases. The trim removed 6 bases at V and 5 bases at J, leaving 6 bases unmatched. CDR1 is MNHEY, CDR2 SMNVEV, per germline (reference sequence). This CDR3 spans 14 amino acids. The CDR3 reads CASRSDRTNEKLFF. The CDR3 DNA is TGTGCCAGCAGGTCGGACAGGACAAATGAAAAACTGTTTTTT.

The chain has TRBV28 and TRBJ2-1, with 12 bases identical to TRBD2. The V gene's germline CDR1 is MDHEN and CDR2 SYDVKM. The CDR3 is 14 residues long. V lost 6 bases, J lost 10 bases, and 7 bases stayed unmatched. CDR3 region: CASSSGLAGREQFF. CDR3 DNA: TGTGCCAGCAGCTCTGGACTAGCGGGAAGGGAGCAGTTCTTC.

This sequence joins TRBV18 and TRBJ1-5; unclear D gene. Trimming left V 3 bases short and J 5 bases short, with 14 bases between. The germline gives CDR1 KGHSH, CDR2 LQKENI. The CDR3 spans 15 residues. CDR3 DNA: TGTGCCAGCTCACCGAGTATTGCGGGTGATCAGCCCCAGCATTTT. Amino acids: CASSPSIAGDQPQHF.

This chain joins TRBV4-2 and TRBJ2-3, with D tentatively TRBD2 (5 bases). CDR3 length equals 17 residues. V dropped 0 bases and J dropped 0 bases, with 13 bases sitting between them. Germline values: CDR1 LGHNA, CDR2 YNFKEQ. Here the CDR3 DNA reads TGTGCCAGCAGCCAAGAGTCCCGGACTGTAAGCACAGATACGCAGTATTTT. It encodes CASSQESRTVSTDTQYF.

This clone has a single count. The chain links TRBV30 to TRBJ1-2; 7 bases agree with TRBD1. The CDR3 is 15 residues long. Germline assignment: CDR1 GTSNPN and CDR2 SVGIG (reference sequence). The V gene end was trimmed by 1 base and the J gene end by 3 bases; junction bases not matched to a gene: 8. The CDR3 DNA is TGTGCCTGGAGTGCACAGGGGATCGCCCACTATGGCTACACCTTC. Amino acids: CAWSAQGIAHYGYTF.

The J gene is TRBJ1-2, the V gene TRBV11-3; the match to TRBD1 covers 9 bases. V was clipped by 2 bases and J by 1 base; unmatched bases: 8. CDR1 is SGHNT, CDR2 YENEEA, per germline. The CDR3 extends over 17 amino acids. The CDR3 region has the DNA TGTGCCAGCAGCTTACCCGGGGGGGGACAGGGTAACTATGGCTACACCTTC. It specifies CASSLPGGGQGNYGYTF.

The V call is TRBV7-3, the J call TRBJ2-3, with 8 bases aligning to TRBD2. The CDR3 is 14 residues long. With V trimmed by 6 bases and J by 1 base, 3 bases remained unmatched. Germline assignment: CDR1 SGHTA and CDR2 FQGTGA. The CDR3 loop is CASSETSGTDTQYF. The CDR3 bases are TGTGCCAGCAGTGAGACTAGCGGCACAGATACGCAGTATTTT.

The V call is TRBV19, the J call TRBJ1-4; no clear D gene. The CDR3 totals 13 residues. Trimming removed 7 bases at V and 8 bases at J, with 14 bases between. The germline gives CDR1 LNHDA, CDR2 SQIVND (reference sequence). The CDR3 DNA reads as TGTGCCAGTATGGAGGTGTGGAGGGAAAAACTGTTTTTT. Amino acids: CASMEVWREKLFF. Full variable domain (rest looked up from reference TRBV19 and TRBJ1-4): DGGITQSPKYLFRKEGQNVTLSCEQNLNHDAMYWYRQDPGQGLRLIYYSQIVNDFQKGDIAEGYSVSREKKESFPLTVTSAQKNPTAFYLCASMEVWREKLFFGSGTQLSVL.

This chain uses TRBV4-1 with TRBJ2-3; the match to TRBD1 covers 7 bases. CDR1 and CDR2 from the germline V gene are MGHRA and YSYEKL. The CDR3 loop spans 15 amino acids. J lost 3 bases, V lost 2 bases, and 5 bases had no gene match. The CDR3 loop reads CASSQWDSNTDTQYF. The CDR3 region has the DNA TGCGCCAGCAGCCAATGGGACAGCAATACAGATACGCAGTATTTT.

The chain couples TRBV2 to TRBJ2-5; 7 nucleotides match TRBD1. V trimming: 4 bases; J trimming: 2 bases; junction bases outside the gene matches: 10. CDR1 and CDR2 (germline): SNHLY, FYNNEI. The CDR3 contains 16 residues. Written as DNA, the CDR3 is TGTGCCAGCAGTGTACGAGGACAGGTTAAACAAGAGACCCAGTACTTC. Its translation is CASSVRGQVKQETQYF.

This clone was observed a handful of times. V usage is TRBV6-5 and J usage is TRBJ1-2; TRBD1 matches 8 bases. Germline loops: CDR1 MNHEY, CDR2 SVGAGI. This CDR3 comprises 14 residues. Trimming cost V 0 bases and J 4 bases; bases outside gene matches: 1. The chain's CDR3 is CASSYSDRGYGYTF. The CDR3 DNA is TGTGCCAGCAGTTACTCCGACAGGGGCTATGGCTACACCTTC.

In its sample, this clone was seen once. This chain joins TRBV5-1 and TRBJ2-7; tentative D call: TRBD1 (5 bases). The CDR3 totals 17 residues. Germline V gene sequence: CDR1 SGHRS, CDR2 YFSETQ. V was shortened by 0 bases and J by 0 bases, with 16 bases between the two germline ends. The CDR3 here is CASSLDLPGRSSYEQYF. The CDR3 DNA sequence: TGCGCCAGCAGCTTGGATCTGCCAGGGCGTAGCTCCTACGAGCAGTACTTC.

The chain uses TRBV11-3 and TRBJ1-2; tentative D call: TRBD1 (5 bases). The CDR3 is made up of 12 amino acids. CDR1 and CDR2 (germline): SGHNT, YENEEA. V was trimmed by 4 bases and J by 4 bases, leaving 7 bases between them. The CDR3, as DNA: TGTGCCAGCAGCTACCAGGGCTATGGCTACACCTTC. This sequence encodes CASSYQGYGYTF.

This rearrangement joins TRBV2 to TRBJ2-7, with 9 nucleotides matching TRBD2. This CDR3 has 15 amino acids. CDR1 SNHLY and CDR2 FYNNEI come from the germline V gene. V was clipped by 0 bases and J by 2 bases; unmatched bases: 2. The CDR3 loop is CASSEAAGGTYEQYF. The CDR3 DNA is TGTGCCAGCAGTGAAGCTGCGGGGGGGACCTACGAGCAGTACTTC.